This T cell receptor (beta chain) originates from a study of spatial heterogeneity in lung cancer. This clonotype was counted ten times or more. The length of the CDR3 is 17 residues. CDR1 and CDR2 (germline): KGHDR, SFDVKD. The V and J ends lost 3 bases and 1 base, in that order; junction bases with no gene match: 6. Time point here: sample taken at primary tumor resection. Sequencing covered unsorted whole RNA taken from tumor, nontumor lung or frozen PBMC. TCRdb redid the calling of the 5' RACE reads with MiXCR, one entry per CDR3 protein. The sample has about 24,000 distinct CDR3 sequences, approximately 3% seen once; the top ten hold 25% to 30%.

The sample here was PBMCs, taken at surgery. The TCR comes from a female donor with early-stage non-small cell lung cancer. The chain carries TRBV24-1 and TRBJ2-5; 11 nucleotides align to TRBD2. The CDR3 spells CATSDATSGKTQETQYF. The CDR3 DNA reads as TGTGCCACCAGTGATGCGACTAGCGGGAAAACCCAAGAGACCCAGTACTTC.